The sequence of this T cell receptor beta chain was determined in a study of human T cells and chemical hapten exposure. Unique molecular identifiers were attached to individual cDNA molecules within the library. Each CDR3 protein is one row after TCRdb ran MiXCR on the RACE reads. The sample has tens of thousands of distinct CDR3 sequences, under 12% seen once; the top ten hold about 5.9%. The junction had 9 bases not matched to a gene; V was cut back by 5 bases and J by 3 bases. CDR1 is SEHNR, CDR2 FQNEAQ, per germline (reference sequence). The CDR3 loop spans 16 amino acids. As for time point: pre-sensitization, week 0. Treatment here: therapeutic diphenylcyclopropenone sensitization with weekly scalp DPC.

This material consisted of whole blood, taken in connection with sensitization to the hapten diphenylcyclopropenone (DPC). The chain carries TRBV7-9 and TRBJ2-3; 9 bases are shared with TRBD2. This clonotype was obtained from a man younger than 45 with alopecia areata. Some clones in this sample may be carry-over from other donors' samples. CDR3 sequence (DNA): TGTGCCAGCAGCCCCCGAGCGGGGGGAGCAACAGATACGCAGTATTTT. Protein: CASSPRAGGATDTQYF.